This entry features one T cell receptor beta chain sequence. Its specificity is not known. This specimen belongs to a study of T cells in localized non-small cell lung cancer. Findings and caveats of the study: Analysis by sequencing included only one tumor region, so heterogeneity remains possible. Higher adjacent-lung clonality was associated with shorter survival. It was uninvolved adjacent lung that showed the highest T cell clonality, exceeding tumor.

The repertoire was sequenced with immunoSEQ multiplex PCR; TCRdb's copy has only in-frame clones and lacks some. The sample includes nearly 25,000 clones, roughly 90% of them seen just once. Looked up from germline, CDR1 is SGHDT and CDR2 is YYEEEE. V shed 2 bases and J 1 base; nucleotides not matched to a gene: 6. The CDR3 is 15 amino acids. Material: peripheral blood, obtained before any cancer treatment. This receptor was obtained from a man between 40 and 69 years old with stage III squamous cell lung carcinoma. The rearrangement joins TRBV5-6 to TRBJ2-7, with 7 nucleotides matching TRBD1. The CDR3 DNA reads as TGTGCCAGCAGCTTCCCCGGGACAGCATCCTACGAGCAGTACTTC. Residues: CASSFPGTASYEQYF.